The table lists the clone carrying this T cell receptor beta chain with a few counts. The antigen is not known. The data were obtained in a study of cytomegalovirus exposure and HLA in healthy donors. Study-wide points: The study carried out a later analysis of TCR beta sequences. It associated 15,000 to 20,000 of them with specific HLA alleles at a false discovery rate of 0.05. By a later analysis, the bulk of CMV-associated TCR beta chains appeared HLA-restricted. The study labeled 180 or so TCR beta chains cytomegalovirus-associated. Further analysis, carried out later, found HLA-associated TCR beta chains more clonally expanded than equally common other chains.

Amplification used 60 Vbeta primers and 13 Jbeta primers. Libraries were prepared by immunoSEQ multiplex PCR; TCRdb keeps only in-frame clonotypes and omits some of them. The sample yields 120,000 to 150,000 clones, 60% to 85% seen once. V lost 10 bases to trimming and J lost 2 bases, with 8 bases between them. The germline CDR1 and CDR2 sequences are LNHDA and SQIVND (reference sequence). The CDR3 spans 11 residues. Source material: PBMCs. This clonotype was obtained from a middle-aged woman in good health and CMV-seropositive. This rearrangement joins TRBV19 to TRBJ1-2; D gene unclear. The CDR3 sequence is CATYRNYGYTF. The DNA of the CDR3 is TGTGCCACCTACCGGAACTATGGCTACACCTTC.